Listed below are T cell receptor beta chains from one sample, sequenced in a study of T-cell reconstitution after alpha-beta-depleted transplantation in children. MiXCR, applied by TCRdb to the PCR reads, yields one record per CDR3 protein. The repertoire includes roughly 420,000 distinct CDR3 sequences, around 15% of them detected once, and approximately 28% sits in the top ten. Sequencing was performed on PBMCs, mostly from graft donor cells, taken 360 days after TCRalphabeta/CD19-depleted stem cell transplant. Receptors were obtained from a boy under two years old who had a stem cell transplant for Wiskott-Aldrich syndrome, so the T cells may come from the graft donor. Both conserved end residues are part of each CDR3. The order of the fields is CDR3 protein, CDR3 DNA, J gene, V gene, D gene, clone size. D genes are given only for firm matches. The size of a clone is reported for some rows only, either as once, few or many, or as a class for expanded clones.

CDR3aa: CASSPGPGQFKSNYEQYF
CDR3nt: TGCGCCAGCAGCCCTGGGCCGGGACAATTTAAATCCAACTACGAGCAGTACTTC
j_gene: TRBJ2-7
v_gene: TRBV5-1
d_gene: -
abundance: -

CDR3aa: CASSLVPSADDTGELFF
CDR3nt: TGCGCCAGCAGCTTGGTGCCTAGTGCGGATGACACCGGGGAGCTGTTTTTT
j_gene: TRBJ2-2
v_gene: TRBV5-1
d_gene: -
abundance: -

CDR3aa: CASSWGGGLAKNIQYF
CDR3nt: TGTGCCAGCAGCTGGGGAGGAGGGTTAGCCAAAAACATTCAGTACTTC
j_gene: TRBJ2-4
v_gene: TRBV7-8
d_gene: -
abundance: few

CDR3aa: CASSKRLKGLNQGGQPRYEQYF
CDR3nt: TGTGCCAGCAGCAAAAGGCTCAAAGGCTTAAACCAGGGCGGACAACCCCGGTACGAGCAGTACTTC
j_gene: TRBJ2-7
v_gene: TRBV13
d_gene: -
abundance: -

CDR3aa: CASSLIAPPGYSSYNEQFF
CDR3nt: TGTGCCAGCAGCTTAATAGCCCCGCCAGGCTATAGCTCCTACAATGAGCAGTTCTTC
j_gene: TRBJ2-1
v_gene: TRBV7-8
d_gene: -
abundance: -

CDR3aa: CASSFAPRSYEQYF
CDR3nt: TGTGCCAGCAGTTTCGCTCCACGCTCCTACGAGCAGTACTTC
j_gene: TRBJ2-7
v_gene: TRBV12-3/TRBV12-4
d_gene: -
abundance: many

CDR3aa: CASSEQAGYSYEQYF
CDR3nt: TGTGCCAGCAGTGAGCAAGCGGGGTACTCCTACGAGCAGTACTTC
j_gene: TRBJ2-7
v_gene: TRBV12-3/TRBV12-4
d_gene: TRBD2
abundance: few

CDR3aa: CASSLRSGQGPDTQYF
CDR3nt: TGTGCCAGCAGTTTGCGGTCGGGACAGGGGCCCGATACGCAGTATTTT
j_gene: TRBJ2-3
v_gene: TRBV28
d_gene: TRBD1
abundance: -

CDR3aa: CATSSRLAGITSTDTQYF
CDR3nt: TGTGCCACCAGCAGTCGTCTAGCGGGGATCACTAGCACAGATACGCAGTATTTT
j_gene: TRBJ2-3
v_gene: TRBV15
d_gene: TRBD2
abundance: few

CDR3aa: CASSFDMVRAYEQYF
CDR3nt: TGCGCCAGCAGCTTTGATATGGTCAGGGCCTACGAGCAGTACTTC
j_gene: TRBJ2-7
v_gene: TRBV5-1
d_gene: -
abundance: few

CDR3aa: CASSFFLAGAYNEQFF
CDR3nt: TGTGCCAGCAGCTTTTTTCTAGCGGGGGCCTACAATGAGCAGTTCTTC
j_gene: TRBJ2-1
v_gene: TRBV5-6
d_gene: TRBD2
abundance: few

CDR3aa: CASSLGGLADNEQFF
CDR3nt: TGTGCCAGCAGCTTAGGGGGACTAGCGGACAATGAGCAGTTCTTC
j_gene: TRBJ2-1
v_gene: TRBV7-2
d_gene: TRBD2
abundance: -

CDR3aa: CSAGRGYNEQFF
CDR3nt: TGCAGTGCTGGGCGGGGCTACAATGAGCAGTTCTTC
j_gene: TRBJ2-1
v_gene: TRBV20-1
d_gene: -
abundance: few

CDR3aa: CASNLTGTEQYF
CDR3nt: TGTGCCAGCAACTTGACAGGGACCGAGCAGTACTTC
j_gene: TRBJ2-7
v_gene: TRBV21-1
d_gene: -
abundance: -

CDR3aa: CASSSLWTSGSLYEQYF
CDR3nt: TGTGCCAGCAGCTCTCTTTGGACTAGCGGGAGTCTTTACGAGCAGTACTTC
j_gene: TRBJ2-7
v_gene: TRBV7-2
d_gene: TRBD2
abundance: few

CDR3aa: CASSVSPTSGTDTQYF
CDR3nt: TGTGCCAGCAGCGTTTCCCCGACTAGCGGCACAGATACGCAGTATTTT
j_gene: TRBJ2-3
v_gene: TRBV9
d_gene: TRBD2
abundance: -

CDR3aa: CASSHNLRDREGYNEQFF
CDR3nt: TGCGCCAGCAGCCATAACCTTCGGGACAGGGAAGGCTACAATGAGCAGTTCTTC
j_gene: TRBJ2-1
v_gene: TRBV4-1
d_gene: TRBD1
abundance: few

CDR3aa: CASSEPRTGIRYNEQFF
CDR3nt: TGTGCCAGCAGTGAACCAAGGACAGGTATACGCTACAATGAGCAGTTCTTC
j_gene: TRBJ2-1
v_gene: TRBV2
d_gene: TRBD1
abundance: -

CDR3aa: CASSLPLDPFGVYEQYF
CDR3nt: TGTGCCAGCAGTTTACCCTTGGATCCCTTCGGGGTTTACGAGCAGTACTTC
j_gene: TRBJ2-7
v_gene: TRBV28
d_gene: -
abundance: -

CDR3aa: CASSLSHTEQFF
CDR3nt: TGTGCCAGCAGCTTATCTCATACTGAGCAGTTCTTC
j_gene: TRBJ2-1
v_gene: TRBV7-8
d_gene: -
abundance: few

CDR3aa: CATLTSGKVEQYF
CDR3nt: TGTGCCACCTTGACTAGCGGGAAGGTGGAGCAGTACTTC
j_gene: TRBJ2-7
v_gene: TRBV6-1
d_gene: TRBD2
abundance: few

CDR3aa: CSAVARDSSTDTQYF
CDR3nt: TGCAGTGCTGTAGCGAGGGACAGTAGCACAGATACGCAGTATTTT
j_gene: TRBJ2-3
v_gene: TRBV20-1
d_gene: TRBD1
abundance: -

CDR3aa: CASTRTGRTGELFF
CDR3nt: TGTGCCAGCACTAGGACAGGGAGGACCGGGGAGCTGTTTTTT
j_gene: TRBJ2-2
v_gene: TRBV12-3/TRBV12-4
d_gene: TRBD1
abundance: -

CDR3aa: CASSLAPDRETYEQYF
CDR3nt: TGTGCCAGCAGCTTAGCGCCAGACAGGGAAACCTACGAGCAGTACTTC
j_gene: TRBJ2-7
v_gene: TRBV7-9
d_gene: TRBD1
abundance: -

CDR3aa: CASKQGVEQYF
CDR3nt: TGTGCCAGCAAACAGGGGGTTGAGCAGTACTTC
j_gene: TRBJ2-7
v_gene: TRBV12-3/TRBV12-4
d_gene: TRBD1
abundance: few